Below are 20 T cell receptor beta chains sequenced from a single sample in a study of shared clonotypes between healthy human individuals. Data came from immunoSEQ multiplex PCR; TCRdb stores just in-frame clones and leaves some out. The data contain some 980,000 clones, roughly 72% of them seen just once; the ten biggest clones take up about 1.5%. The sequencing input was memory CD4+ T cells sorted from blood. The subset is: CD45RA-negative fraction. The receptor set was obtained from a man younger than 30 in good health.

V and J are TRBV6-6 and TRBJ2-7; 8 bases line up with TRBD2. The CDR3 is 16 amino acids. Trimming cost V 2 bases and J 7 bases; bases outside gene matches: 13. Germline V gives CDR1 MNHNY, CDR2 SVGAGI (reference sequence). CDR3 in amino acids: CASSYPIAGSPREQYF. Here the CDR3 DNA reads TGTGCCAGCAGTTACCCAATAGCGGGATCCCCACGGGAGCAGTACTTC.

The gene calls are TRBV7-9 and TRBJ1-2, with 11 bases matching TRBD1. CDR3 length: 16 residues. Germline assignment: CDR1 SEHNR and CDR2 FQNEAQ (reference sequence). V lost 8 bases and J lost 0; bases outside the gene matches: 8. The CDR3 DNA is TGTGCCAGCCATCACGGGACAGGGGGGTCTAACTATGGCTACACCTTC. This codes for CASHHGTGGSNYGYTF.

J is TRBJ1-5 and V is TRBV6-1, with 7 bases lining up with TRBD1. V lost 8 bases, J lost 8 bases, and 6 bases stayed unmatched. The CDR3 consists of 12 residues. Looked up from germline, CDR1 is MNHNS and CDR2 is SASEGT. This CDR3 is CASREQGKPQHF. The CDR3 DNA reads as TGTGCCAGCCGAGAACAGGGGAAGCCCCAGCATTTT.

The chain carries TRBV19 and TRBJ2-3; 9 positions agree with TRBD2. V lost 11 bases to trimming and J lost 2 bases; unmatched junction nucleotides: 11. CDR1 and CDR2 (germline): LNHDA, SQIVND (reference sequence). The CDR3 covers 15 residues. This CDR3 reads CAVSLGGGATDTQYF. As DNA, the CDR3 is TGTGCCGTCTCCCTTGGCGGGGGGGCCACAGATACGCAGTATTTT. Full variable domain (missing parts from reference TRBV19 and TRBJ2-3): DGGITQSPKYLFRKEGQNVTLSCEQNLNHDAMYWYRQDPGQGLRLIYYSQIVNDFQKGDIAEGYSVSREKKESFPLTVTSAQKNPTAFYLCAVSLGGGATDTQYFGPGTRLTVL.

The chain carries TRBV7-2 and TRBJ2-5; no clear D gene. Per germline, CDR1 SGHTA and CDR2 FQGNSA. CDR3 size: 13 residues. With 5 bases removed from V and 5 bases from J, the gap between germline ends came to 12 bases. CDR3 region: CASSNGEVETQYF. In DNA form, the CDR3 reads TGTGCCAGCAGCAACGGAGAGGTGGAGACCCAGTACTTC.

This clone was recorded at least ten times. In nucleotides, the CDR3 is TGTGCCAGCAGCGGAGGACTAGCGGGGGGAAGCACAGATACGCAGTATTTT. This encodes CASSGGLAGGSTDTQYF. The chain couples TRBV5-4 to TRBJ2-3; 14 bases are shared with TRBD2. With 4 bases clipped from V and 0 bases from J, the junction kept 4 bases outside the gene matches. This CDR3 contains 17 residues. Germline CDR1 is SGHNT and CDR2 is YYREEE (reference sequence).

As regards this clone: Other DNA sequences in this sample translate to the same CDR3. The chain carries TRBV9 and TRBJ2-1, with D perhaps given as TRBD1 or TRBD2 (5 bases each). The CDR3 is made up of 15 amino acids. From germline, CDR1 is SGDLS and CDR2 YYNGEE. Trimming left V 3 bases short and J 1 base short, with 11 bases between. The CDR3 sequence is CASSAAGTSYNEQFF. The DNA for the CDR3 is TGTGCCAGCAGCGCGGCAGGGACGTCCTACAATGAGCAGTTCTTC.

V and J are TRBV19 and TRBJ2-2, with unresolved D. V dropped 6 bases and J dropped 7 bases, with 15 bases sitting between them. Germline-derived CDR1 and CDR2 are LNHDA and SQIVND (reference sequence). The CDR3 is 14 amino acids. This CDR3 is CASSRAQPFGELFF. CDR3 in DNA: TGTGCCAGTAGCCGGGCCCAACCATTCGGGGAGCTGTTTTTT.

The CDR3 DNA is TGCGCCAGCAGCCAGATCGGGGGGGCCTCTGAAGCTTTCTTT. Its protein product is CASSQIGGASEAFF. This chain joins TRBV5-1 and TRBJ1-1; a possible D gene is TRBD1 (6 bases). Between the trimmed V and J ends, which lost 4 bases and 6 bases, there was a span of 16 bases. CDR1 is SGHRS and CDR2 is YFSETQ in the germline V gene. CDR3 length: 14 residues. The full variable domain, its missing parts supplied by reference TRBV5-1 and TRBJ1-1, is KAGVTQTPRYLIKTRGQQVTLSCSPISGHRSVSWYQQTPGQGLQFLFEYFSETQRNKGNFPGRFSGRQFSNSRSEMNVSTLELGDSALYLCASSQIGGASEAFFGQGTRLTVV.

The CDR3 is CASSVEGGPQYF. As DNA, the CDR3 is TGTGCCAGCAGCGTAGAGGGGGGGCCCCAGTACTTC. The genes are TRBV9 and TRBJ2-5, with a tentative D call TRBD2 (7 bases). V lost 0 bases and J 9 bases, leaving 9 bases between the germline ends. The germline CDR1 and CDR2 sequences are SGDLS and YYNGEE. This CDR3 has 12 amino acids.

The CDR3 nucleotides read TGTGCCAGTAGTATTTACCCGACTAGAGTTTTGTTTTTT. It codes for CASSIYPTRVLFF. This sequence joins TRBV19 and TRBJ2-2; tentative D call: TRBD2 (6 bases). Germline CDR1 is LNHDA and CDR2 is SQIVND (reference sequence). Trimming left V 3 bases short and J 15 bases short, with 17 bases between. This CDR3 comprises 13 residues. Together with reference TRBV19 and TRBJ2-2, the CDR3 gives the full variable domain: DGGITQSPKYLFRKEGQNVTLSCEQNLNHDAMYWYRQDPGQGLRLIYYSQIVNDFQKGDIAEGYSVSREKKESFPLTVTSAQKNPTAFYLCASSIYPTRVLFFGEGSRLTVL.

This clone was found once. The same CDR3 can be traced to other DNA sequences in this sample. V usage is TRBV7-9 and J usage is TRBJ2-1; D unresolved. Germline CDR1 is SEHNR and CDR2 is FQNEAQ (reference sequence). The CDR3 has 15 amino acids. The V and J ends lost 4 bases and 2 bases respectively, with 12 bases between them. The CDR3 reads CASSSSGGAYNEQFF. CDR3 nucleotide sequence: TGTGCCAGCAGCTCCTCGGGTGGGGCCTACAATGAGCAGTTCTTC.

The J gene is TRBJ2-7, the V gene TRBV7-4; 7 nucleotides line up with TRBD1. The CDR3 runs 14 residues. V was clipped by 6 bases and J by 3 bases; unmatched bases: 8. The germline V gene has CDR1 SGHVT and CDR2 SQSDAQ. This chain's CDR3 is CASSPRDRVYEQYF. In DNA, the CDR3 is TGTGCCAGCAGTCCCCGGGACAGAGTCTACGAGCAGTACTTC.

The chain combines TRBV5-1 with TRBJ2-1; 9 bases map to TRBD2. CDR1 and CDR2 (germline): SGHRS, YFSETQ. This CDR3 region has 13 residues. Trimming took 0 bases from V and 12 from J; bases not matched to a gene: 4. In DNA form, the CDR3 reads TGCGCCAGCAGCTTGGGGCTAGCGGGGCCGCAGTTCTTC. This translates into CASSLGLAGPQFF.

The J gene is TRBJ2-7, the V gene TRBV6-1; 9 positions agree with TRBD1. The V gene's germline CDR1 is MNHNS and CDR2 SASEGT. V dropped 4 bases and J dropped 7; count of bases not matched to a gene: 8. CDR3 size: 14 residues. The CDR3 protein is CASSARTGEREQYF. CDR3 nucleotide sequence: TGTGCCAGCAGTGCCCGGACAGGGGAAAGGGAGCAGTACTTC.

This clone showed up just a few times. Sequence at one end of the junction differs from germline and may be a read error. The chain has TRBV7-7 and TRBJ2-5; D unclear. The germline gives CDR1 SSHAT, CDR2 FNYEAQ (reference sequence). The CDR3 is made up of 14 amino acids. CDR3 sequence reads: CASSQNRAGETQYF. The CDR3 bases are TGTGCTAGCAGCCAAAATAGGGCAGGAGAGACCCAGTACTTC.

This clone was seen a few times. The chain couples TRBV27 to TRBJ1-2, with D possibly matching TRBD1 (5 bases). The germline gives CDR1 MNHEY, CDR2 SMNVEV (reference sequence). CDR3 length equals 14 residues. V was pared by 6 bases and J by 13 bases, with 24 bases between. For the CDR3, the DNA is TGTGCCAGCAGCTCCCTACGACAGCTCCCTCTTTTCACCTTC. It is translated as CASSSLRQLPLFTF.

This clone is a singleton in its sample. The genes are TRBV19 and TRBJ2-7; TRBD1 might be the D (5 bases). The CDR3 extends over 13 amino acids. The V gene's germline CDR1 is LNHDA and CDR2 SQIVND (reference sequence). V was cut by 3 bases and J by 4 bases, with 10 bases left in between. The CDR3 nucleotides read TGTGCCAGTAGTATGAAGTCAGGGTACGAGCAGTACTTC. Translation gives CASSMKSGYEQYF. Drawing the rest from reference TRBV19 and TRBJ2-7, the complete variable domain is DGGITQSPKYLFRKEGQNVTLSCEQNLNHDAMYWYRQDPGQGLRLIYYSQIVNDFQKGDIAEGYSVSREKKESFPLTVTSAQKNPTAFYLCASSMKSGYEQYFGPGTRLTVT.

The chain combines TRBV6-1 with TRBJ2-2; 9 bases fit TRBD1. The CDR3 is 15 residues long. Per the germline V gene, CDR1 is MNHNS and CDR2 is SASEGT. Trimming cost V 4 bases and J 7 bases; bases outside gene matches: 7. The CDR3, as DNA: TGTGCCAGCAGTGTACAACAGGGGGCGAACGGGGAGCTGTTTTTT. Its protein product is CASSVQQGANGELFF.

CDR3 in DNA: TGTGCCATCGGGACAGGGGGCGAAAACTATGGCTACACCTTC. This sequence encodes CAIGTGGENYGYTF. The chain uses TRBV10-3 and TRBJ1-2; 12 positions match TRBD1. The V gene's germline CDR1 is ENHRY and CDR2 SYGVKD. Germline trimming cut 8 bases from V and 2 bases from J; bases unmatched to any gene: 3. This CDR3 comprises 14 residues.